A selection of T cell receptor beta chains follows, all from one sample in a study of metastatic and nonmetastatic thyroid tumors. MiXCR reprocessed the PCR reads for TCRdb. The table shows some 15,000 clones, with around 3.6% occurring only once. Source material: tumor tissue. The receptors stem from a female donor with papillary thyroid cancer or a benign thyroid nodule (not recorded which). Some clones in this sample may be carry-over from other donors' samples. The CDR3 runs from the conserved cysteine through the conserved F or W. The D gene is left open where the match is weak. Clone sizes are given selectively: once, few, many, or a class where the clone is expanded.

clone size: .; CDR3 length: 14; V gene: TRBV2; J gene: TRBJ1-5; D gene: .; CDR3 protein: CASSEGTVNQPQHF; CDR3 DNA: TGTGCCAGCAGTGAAGGGACAGTCAATCAGCCCCAGCATTTT
clone size: few; CDR3 length: 13; V gene: TRBV20-1; J gene: TRBJ2-1; D gene: TRBD2; CDR3 protein: CSARGDYYNEQFF; CDR3 DNA: TGCAGTGCTAGAGGGGACTACTACAATGAGCAGTTCTTC
clone size: .; CDR3 length: 16; V gene: TRBV12-5; J gene: TRBJ1-3; D gene: .; CDR3 protein: CASGLGTARSGNTIYF; CDR3 DNA: TGTGCTAGTGGTTTGGGGACAGCTCGCTCTGGAAACACCATATATTTT
clone size: .; CDR3 length: 14; V gene: TRBV2; J gene: TRBJ2-3; D gene: .; CDR3 protein: CASSEARLADTQYF; CDR3 DNA: TGTGCCAGCAGTGAAGCGCGGCTCGCAGATACGCAGTATTTT
clone size: .; CDR3 length: 15; V gene: TRBV5-1; J gene: TRBJ2-1; D gene: TRBD2; CDR3 protein: CASSPALAGYNEQFF; CDR3 DNA: TGCGCCAGCAGCCCGGCACTAGCGGGGTACAATGAGCAGTTCTTC
clone size: .; CDR3 length: 19; V gene: TRBV6-1; J gene: TRBJ2-1; D gene: .; CDR3 protein: CVITCWGLGSLPFRDEQFF; CDR3 DNA: TGTGTCATCACCTGCTGGGGGTTGGGGAGTTTACCGTTTCGCGATGAGCAGTTCTTC
clone size: few; CDR3 length: 13; V gene: TRBV20-1; J gene: TRBJ2-7; D gene: TRBD1; CDR3 protein: CSARGTGGYEQYF; CDR3 DNA: TGCAGTGCTAGGGGGACAGGGGGCTACGAGCAGTACTTC
clone size: few; CDR3 length: 15; V gene: TRBV9; J gene: TRBJ2-3; D gene: .; CDR3 protein: CASSVEGRAADTQYF; CDR3 DNA: TGTGCCAGCAGCGTAGAAGGCAGGGCGGCAGATACGCAGTATTTT
clone size: few; CDR3 length: 16; V gene: TRBV19; J gene: TRBJ2-2; D gene: TRBD2; CDR3 protein: CASSGTSGSYTGELFF; CDR3 DNA: TGTGCCAGTAGCGGGACTAGCGGGAGCTACACCGGGGAGCTGTTTTTT
clone size: .; CDR3 length: 14; V gene: TRBV28; J gene: TRBJ1-6; D gene: .; CDR3 protein: CASSLTGLGSPLHF; CDR3 DNA: TGTGCCAGCAGTTTAACAGGGCTTGGATCACCCCTCCACTTT
clone size: .; CDR3 length: 15; V gene: TRBV6-1; J gene: TRBJ1-5; D gene: TRBD1; CDR3 protein: CASSEGTGCVQPQHF; CDR3 DNA: TGTGCCAGCAGTGAAGGGACAGGGTGCGTTCAGCCCCAGCATTTT
clone size: few; CDR3 length: 11; V gene: TRBV2; J gene: TRBJ2-1; D gene: .; CDR3 protein: CASSETLDEFF; CDR3 DNA: TGTGCCAGCAGTGAGACTCTTGATGAGTTCTTC
clone size: few; CDR3 length: 17; V gene: TRBV6-5; J gene: TRBJ2-3; D gene: TRBD2; CDR3 protein: CASSYAGGSVGTDTQYF; CDR3 DNA: TGTGCCAGCAGTTACGCGGGGGGTTCGGTGGGCACAGATACGCAGTATTTT
clone size: .; CDR3 length: 13; V gene: TRBV20-1; J gene: TRBJ2-7; D gene: TRBD2; CDR3 protein: CSATTSGSHEQYF; CDR3 DNA: TGCAGTGCCACGACTAGCGGGAGTCACGAGCAGTACTTC
clone size: few; CDR3 length: 15; V gene: TRBV11-2; J gene: TRBJ2-1; D gene: TRBD2; CDR3 protein: CATQREDNSYNEQFF; CDR3 DNA: TGTGCCACCCAGCGGGAGGATAACTCCTACAATGAGCAGTTCTTC
clone size: medium-sized; CDR3 length: 13; V gene: TRBV25-1; J gene: TRBJ1-2; D gene: .; CDR3 protein: CASSRDTYYGYTF; CDR3 DNA: TGTGCCAGCAGTCGGGACACCTACTATGGCTACACCTTC
clone size: .; CDR3 length: 15; V gene: TRBV7-9; J gene: TRBJ1-2; D gene: TRBD1; CDR3 protein: CASSLVVQGHYGYTF; CDR3 DNA: TGTGCCAGCAGCTTAGTGGTACAGGGGCACTATGGCTACACCTTC
clone size: .; CDR3 length: 15; V gene: TRBV2; J gene: TRBJ2-3; D gene: TRBD2; CDR3 protein: CASSLGLGLEDTQYF; CDR3 DNA: TGTGCCAGCAGCCTGGGACTAGGCCTTGAAGATACGCAGTATTTT
clone size: .; CDR3 length: 13; V gene: TRBV2; J gene: TRBJ1-2; D gene: TRBD1; CDR3 protein: CASSGTGAYGYTF; CDR3 DNA: TGTGCCAGCAGTGGGACAGGGGCCTATGGCTACACCTTC
clone size: few; CDR3 length: 14; V gene: TRBV28; J gene: TRBJ1-4; D gene: .; CDR3 protein: CASSNSQTNEKLFF; CDR3 DNA: TGTGCCAGCAGTAATTCGCAGACTAATGAAAAACTGTTTTTT
clone size: .; CDR3 length: 13; V gene: TRBV7-9; J gene: TRBJ2-1; D gene: .; CDR3 protein: CASSFGGAGEQFF; CDR3 DNA: TGTGCCAGCAGCTTCGGCGGTGCCGGTGAGCAGTTCTTC
clone size: .; CDR3 length: 13; V gene: TRBV7-3; J gene: TRBJ2-1; D gene: .; CDR3 protein: CASSSQGGNEQFF; CDR3 DNA: TGTGCCAGCAGCTCCCAGGGCGGCAATGAGCAGTTCTTC
clone size: .; CDR3 length: 16; V gene: TRBV27; J gene: TRBJ1-2; D gene: .; CDR3 protein: CASSARRHRLNYCYTF; CDR3 DNA: TGTGCCAGCAGTGCCCGAAGGCACAGGCTTAACTATTGCTACACCTTC
clone size: few; CDR3 length: 16; V gene: TRBV11-3; J gene: TRBJ2-1; D gene: .; CDR3 protein: CASSYTPASSYNEQFF; CDR3 DNA: TGTGCCAGCAGCTACACACCAGCTTCCTCCTACAATGAGCAGTTCTTC
clone size: .; CDR3 length: 15; V gene: TRBV28; J gene: TRBJ2-5; D gene: TRBD1; CDR3 protein: CASSLGQGAGETQYF; CDR3 DNA: TGTGCCAGCAGTTTAGGCCAGGGGGCGGGGGAGACCCAGTACTTC
clone size: large; CDR3 length: 16; V gene: TRBV6-1; J gene: TRBJ1-5; D gene: .; CDR3 protein: CASSEWGGEGNQPQHF; CDR3 DNA: TGTGCCAGCAGTGAATGGGGGGGCGAGGGCAATCAGCCCCAGCATTTT
clone size: few; CDR3 length: 14; V gene: TRBV6-1; J gene: TRBJ2-1; D gene: .; CDR3 protein: CASRAGGSHNEQFF; CDR3 DNA: TGTGCCAGCAGAGCAGGGGGGTCCCACAATGAGCAGTTCTTC
clone size: .; CDR3 length: 13; V gene: TRBV7-2; J gene: TRBJ1-6; D gene: .; CDR3 protein: CASSSYSNSPLHF; CDR3 DNA: TGTGCCAGCAGCTCATACTCAAATTCACCCCTCCACTTT
clone size: .; CDR3 length: 15; V gene: TRBV20-1; J gene: TRBJ1-2; D gene: .; CDR3 protein: CSARDLRASDYGYTF; CDR3 DNA: TGCAGTGCTAGAGATCTGAGGGCGTCGGACTATGGCTACACCTTC
clone size: few; CDR3 length: 16; V gene: TRBV6-1; J gene: TRBJ1-3; D gene: .; CDR3 protein: CASSEEHSRIRNTIYF; CDR3 DNA: TGTGCCAGCAGTGAAGAACATTCGAGAATACGGAACACCATATATTTT
clone size: few; CDR3 length: 12; V gene: TRBV20-1; J gene: TRBJ2-7; D gene: .; CDR3 protein: CSAGRGDYEQYF; CDR3 DNA: TGCAGTGCTGGGCGCGGCGACTACGAGCAGTACTTC
clone size: .; CDR3 length: 12; V gene: TRBV11-2; J gene: TRBJ1-1; D gene: .; CDR3 protein: CASSLGRPEAFF; CDR3 DNA: TGTGCCAGCAGCTTAGGACGTCCTGAAGCTTTCTTT
clone size: .; CDR3 length: 15; V gene: TRBV18; J gene: TRBJ2-7; D gene: TRBD2; CDR3 protein: CASSPLPPSGYEQYF; CDR3 DNA: TGTGCCAGCTCACCGTTACCTCCTAGCGGCTACGAGCAGTACTTC
clone size: few; CDR3 length: 15; V gene: TRBV7-2; J gene: TRBJ1-4; D gene: TRBD1; CDR3 protein: CASRSDREDNEKLFF; CDR3 DNA: TGTGCCAGCAGATCCGACAGGGAGGATAATGAAAAACTGTTTTTT
clone size: .; CDR3 length: 14; V gene: TRBV6-2/TRBV6-3; J gene: TRBJ2-2; D gene: TRBD1; CDR3 protein: CASSGQGLNGELFF; CDR3 DNA: TGTGCCAGCAGTGGACAGGGTTTAAACGGGGAGCTGTTTTTT
clone size: .; CDR3 length: 15; V gene: TRBV28; J gene: TRBJ2-1; D gene: .; CDR3 protein: CASSPLAGGHNEQFF; CDR3 DNA: TGTGCCAGCAGCCCCTTGGCGGGCGGGCACAATGAGCAGTTCTTC
clone size: .; CDR3 length: 13; V gene: TRBV12-3/TRBV12-4; J gene: TRBJ1-3; D gene: TRBD1; CDR3 protein: CASTQGAGNTIYF; CDR3 DNA: TGTGCCAGCACCCAGGGGGCTGGAAACACCATATATTTT
clone size: .; CDR3 length: 14; V gene: TRBV28; J gene: TRBJ2-1; D gene: TRBD1; CDR3 protein: CASSPRQGRNEQFF; CDR3 DNA: TGTGCCAGCAGTCCGCGACAGGGGCGGAATGAGCAGTTCTTC
clone size: many; CDR3 length: 13; V gene: TRBV24-1; J gene: TRBJ1-2; D gene: .; CDR3 protein: CATSDRANYGYTF; CDR3 DNA: TGTGCCACTTCCGACAGAGCTAACTATGGCTACACCTTC
clone size: .; CDR3 length: 15; V gene: TRBV19; J gene: TRBJ2-1; D gene: .; CDR3 protein: CASRSIGGYYNEQFF; CDR3 DNA: TGTGCCAGTAGATCGATTGGGGGATACTACAATGAGCAGTTCTTC
clone size: .; CDR3 length: 16; V gene: TRBV25-1; J gene: TRBJ2-3; D gene: .; CDR3 protein: CASSGGGPRGTDTQYF; CDR3 DNA: TGTGCCAGCAGTGGTGGGGGGCCTAGGGGCACAGATACGCAGTATTTT
clone size: few; CDR3 length: 14; V gene: TRBV11-2; J gene: TRBJ2-2; D gene: .; CDR3 protein: CASIFLRAPGWLFF; CDR3 DNA: TGTGCCAGCATCTTCCTCAGGGCTCCCGGGTGGCTGTTTTTT
clone size: few; CDR3 length: 14; V gene: TRBV28; J gene: TRBJ2-7; D gene: TRBD2; CDR3 protein: CASSPGTSGRTRYF; CDR3 DNA: TGTGCCAGCAGCCCCGGTACTAGCGGGAGGACTCGGTACTTC
clone size: .; CDR3 length: 15; V gene: TRBV6-1; J gene: TRBJ1-5; D gene: TRBD1; CDR3 protein: CASSTGTGSNQPQHF; CDR3 DNA: TGTGCCAGCAGTACCGGGACAGGGAGCAATCAGCCCCAGCATTTT
clone size: few; CDR3 length: 14; V gene: TRBV20-1; J gene: TRBJ2-7; D gene: .; CDR3 protein: CSAKGPGSWYEQYF; CDR3 DNA: TGCAGTGCCAAAGGCCCTGGTAGTTGGTACGAGCAGTACTTC
clone size: .; CDR3 length: 11; V gene: TRBV28; J gene: TRBJ1-2; D gene: .; CDR3 protein: CAGSSAYGYTF; CDR3 DNA: TGTGCCGGATCCAGCGCCTATGGCTACACCTTC